The 19 T cell receptor beta chains reported below all come from one sample, sequenced in a study of cytomegalovirus exposure and HLA in healthy donors. Vbeta (60) and Jbeta (13) primers were used in the PCR. The data were produced by immunoSEQ multiplex PCR, yet TCRdb's version contains in-frame clones alone and is incomplete. The sample consists of around 120,000 clones, 70% to 80% of them appearing once. Specimen: PBMCs. These receptors were obtained from a woman under 30 in good health and CMV-seronegative.

This chain uses TRBV28 with TRBJ2-3, with 7 bases lining up with TRBD1. With 5 bases clipped from V and 5 bases from J, the junction kept 13 bases outside the gene matches. Germline CDR1 and CDR2: MDHEN and SYDVKM. The CDR3 has 16 amino acids. The chain's CDR3 is CASSLEPGQGVDTQYF. As DNA, the CDR3 is TGTGCCAGCAGTCTCGAACCCGGGCAGGGGGTAGATACGCAGTATTTT.

This clone was seen just once. The chain uses TRBV7-3 and TRBJ2-7, with D maybe TRBD2 (6 bases). CDR3 length: 13 amino acids. With 5 bases removed from V and 4 bases from J, the gap between germline ends came to 12 bases. CDR1 SGHTA and CDR2 FQGTGA come from the germline V gene. The CDR3 loop reads CASSPRGGYEQYF. The CDR3 bases are TGTGCCAGCAGCCCACGTGGGGGGTACGAGCAGTACTTC.

This sequence joins TRBV19 and TRBJ2-1; D is unresolved. The germline V gene encodes CDR1 LNHDA and CDR2 SQIVND (reference sequence). This CDR3 has 12 residues. Trimming removed 1 base at V and 7 bases at J, with 5 bases between. The CDR3 is CASSIAQNEQFF. CDR3 nucleotide sequence: TGTGCCAGTAGTATAGCCCAGAATGAGCAGTTCTTC.

The chain combines TRBV5-1 with TRBJ1-2, with D possibly TRBD1 on 5 matching bases. V was clipped by 4 bases and J by 2 bases, with 21 bases between them. Germline V gives CDR1 SGHRS, CDR2 YFSETQ. The CDR3 is 17 residues long. In nucleotides, the CDR3 is TGCGCCAGCAGCCTCGGGACTTACAGTAGGGGAAACTATGGCTACACCTTC. Protein: CASSLGTYSRGNYGYTF. The complete variable domain, with remaining parts taken from reference TRBV5-1 and TRBJ1-2, reads KAGVTQTPRYLIKTRGQQVTLSCSPISGHRSVSWYQQTPGQGLQFLFEYFSETQRNKGNFPGRFSGRQFSNSRSEMNVSTLELGDSALYLCASSLGTYSRGNYGYTFGSGTRLTVV.

This clone has only a few counts. The chain combines TRBV9 with TRBJ1-4, with D possibly matching TRBD1 (5 bases). Deletions cut 3 bases from V and 2 bases from J, with 11 bases between. The germline CDR1 and CDR2 sequences are SGDLS and YYNGEE. The CDR3 runs 15 residues. CDR3 loop: CASSGQGWTNEKLFF. For the CDR3, the DNA is TGTGCCAGCAGCGGCCAGGGATGGACTAATGAAAAACTGTTTTTT. Filled out from reference TRBV9 and TRBJ1-4, the complete variable domain reads DSGVTQTPKHLITATGQRVTLRCSPRSGDLSVYWYQQSLDQGLQFLIQYYNGEERAKGNILERFSAQQFPDLHSELNLSSLELGDSALYFCASSGQGWTNEKLFFGSGTQLSVL.

Only a few counts were recorded for this clone. V usage is TRBV4-1 and J usage is TRBJ1-1; D unresolved. From germline, CDR1 is MGHRA and CDR2 YSYEKL. The CDR3 is made up of 18 amino acids. V was trimmed by 1 base and J by 1 base, leaving 19 bases between them. The CDR3 DNA sequence: TGCGCCAGCAGCCAAGGGGTGGCTCCGGGGAAGTGGAACACTGAAGCTTTCTTT. Its protein is CASSQGVAPGKWNTEAFF.

The chain carries TRBV4-1 and TRBJ2-7; 12 positions agree with TRBD2. Unmatched junction bases numbered 8, after V lost 2 bases and J lost 3 bases. The CDR3 covers 17 residues. Germline V CDR1 and CDR2: MGHRA, YSYEKL. In DNA, the CDR3 is TGCGCCAGCAGCCAATCCTTACTAGCGGGGGGAATCTACGAGCAGTACTTC. Its protein is CASSQSLLAGGIYEQYF.

The chain is built from TRBV7-2 and TRBJ2-5; TRBD1 agrees at 9 bases. J gave up 4 bases and V 5 bases, and 11 bases lay outside the gene matches. The CDR3 totals 16 residues. Germline V gene lookup returns CDR1 SGHTA and CDR2 FQGNSA. The CDR3 here is CASSQGGTGNTETQYF. For the CDR3, the DNA is TGTGCCAGCAGCCAAGGGGGGACAGGGAATACAGAGACCCAGTACTTC.

The chain uses TRBV30 and TRBJ2-2; the match to TRBD1 covers 9 bases. Trimming removed 2 bases from V and 6 bases from J; junction bases left unmatched: 7. Germline CDR1 is GTSNPN and CDR2 is SVGIG (reference sequence). The CDR3 totals 15 residues. In DNA form, the CDR3 reads TGTGCCTGGAGTCCTCCCGGGACAGGGTCCGGGGAGCTGTTTTTT. This translates into CAWSPPGTGSGELFF.

Notes on this clone: Other DNA sequences of this sample code for an identical CDR3. The chain links TRBV6-5 to TRBJ1-1; 7 nucleotides agree with TRBD1. Germline loops: CDR1 MNHEY, CDR2 SVGAGI. The CDR3 length is 14 residues. V shed 2 bases and J 6 bases; nucleotides not matched to a gene: 6. CDR3 in amino acids: CASSYGGRGAEAFF. CDR3 bases: TGTGCCAGCAGTTACGGAGGCAGGGGGGCTGAAGCTTTCTTT.

The gene calls are TRBV7-6 and TRBJ2-5; D is perhaps TRBD1 (6 bases). From germline, CDR1 is SGHVS and CDR2 FNYEAQ. V gave up 2 bases and J gave up 5 bases, with 9 bases separating them. The length of the CDR3 is 13 residues. Here the CDR3 DNA reads TGTGCCAGCAGCTTACAGGGGATGGAGACCCAGTACTTC. Residues: CASSLQGMETQYF.

The CDR3 DNA reads TGTGCCATCAGTGCAGGGGGCGGAGAGAATGAGCAGTTCTTC. Translation gives CAISAGGGENEQFF. J is TRBJ2-1 and V is TRBV10-3; 8 bases fit TRBD1. This CDR3 is built from 14 residues. J was trimmed by 7 bases and V by 4 bases; bases with no gene match: 6. Germline V gives CDR1 ENHRY, CDR2 SYGVKD.

The rearrangement links TRBV19 to TRBJ1-1; D is undetermined. Germline CDR1 LNHDA, CDR2 SQIVND (reference sequence). The CDR3 has 15 residues. V lost 6 bases and J lost 1, with 15 bases in between. The CDR3 nucleotides read TGTGCCAGTAGCCCCTCCGGACGGGGGAACACTGAAGCTTTCTTT. Residues: CASSPSGRGNTEAFF.

The chain employs TRBV2 and TRBJ1-2; a weak D match, TRBD1 (6 bases). V was clipped by 4 bases and J by 5 bases, with 11 bases between them. Germline lookup yields CDR1 SNHLY and CDR2 FYNNEI. The CDR3 runs to 13 residues. The CDR3 is CASSGLGGYGYTF. The CDR3 coding sequence is TGTGCCAGCAGTGGTCTAGGGGGATATGGCTACACCTTC.

The chain uses TRBV28 and TRBJ1-5, with D possibly being TRBD1 (6 bases). V gave up 3 bases and J gave up 4 bases, with 16 bases separating them. Germline V CDR1 and CDR2: MDHEN, SYDVKM. This CDR3 comprises 16 residues. CDR3 protein: CASSFPFTGINQPQHF. As DNA, the CDR3 is TGTGCCAGCAGTTTTCCCTTTACAGGGATAAATCAGCCCCAGCATTTT.

This sequence joins TRBV2 and TRBJ2-5, with 10 bases aligning to TRBD2. Germline loops: CDR1 SNHLY, CDR2 FYNNEI. V lost 6 bases to trimming and J lost 5 bases; unmatched junction nucleotides: 9. The CDR3 runs to 15 residues. CDR3 sequence (DNA): TGTGCCAGCAGGGGAGCGGGGGGGCCCCGGGAGACCCAGTACTTC. Translated, it gives CASRGAGGPRETQYF.

J is TRBJ1-1 and V is TRBV30; 8 bases fit TRBD1. The CDR3 sequence is 13 residues long. The germline V gene encodes CDR1 GTSNPN and CDR2 SVGIG (reference sequence). Germline trimming cut 2 bases from V and 5 bases from J; bases unmatched to any gene: 4. The CDR3 nucleotides read TGTGCCTGGAGTCTTCGGACAGGGACTGAAGCTTTCTTT. Its protein is CAWSLRTGTEAFF.

The V call is TRBV30, the J call TRBJ1-3; no reliable D call. The CDR3 contains 15 residues. From germline, CDR1 is GTSNPN and CDR2 SVGIG (reference sequence). The V and J ends lost 5 bases and 2 bases respectively, with 16 bases between them. The CDR3, as DNA: TGTGCCTGGGATGTAGGGAGTAGGCCTGGAAACACCATATATTTT. This gives the protein CAWDVGSRPGNTIYF.

This clone was seen once. The J gene is TRBJ1-2, the V gene TRBV5-4, with 7 bases matching TRBD1. CDR1 is SGHNT, CDR2 YYREEE, per germline (reference sequence). CDR3 length: 14 amino acids. J was trimmed by 8 bases and V by 6 bases; bases with no gene match: 13. The CDR3 DNA is TGTGCCAGCACCCGACCCGACAGGGCTGGAGGCTACACCTTC. The encoded protein is CASTRPDRAGGYTF. Together with reference TRBV5-4 and TRBJ1-2, the CDR3 gives the full variable domain: ETGVTQSPTHLIKTRGQQVTLRCSSQSGHNTVSWYQQALGQGPQFIFQYYREEENGRGNFPPRFSGLQFPNYSSELNVNALELDDSALYLCASTRPDRAGGYTFGSGTRLTVV.